The 14 T cell receptor beta chains reported below all come from one sample, sequenced in a study of alternative splicing in chronic myeloid leukemia remission. Overall study: Trial remission samples were taken at major or complete molecular response, at 12 or 24 months.

Libraries were built from poly-A-enriched mRNA from around 0.94 ug total RNA. TCRdb reprocessed the bulk RNA-seq reads; each CDR3 protein has one entry and no DNA is given. The sample yields nearly 300 distinct CDR3 sequences, 95% to 98% seen once. The material sequenced was PBMCs or total blood leukocytes (not recorded which), taken during remission. These receptors all stem from an adult with chronic myeloid leukemia.

This chain links TRBV11-3 with TRBJ2-1; TCRdb calls TRBD2, which cannot be checked without DNA. CDR3 length: 14 amino acids. CDR1 is SGHNT, CDR2 YENEEA, per germline. The CDR3 sequence: CASSLSARDPVEFF.

This chain links TRBV2 with TRBJ2-2; TCRdb indicates TRBD2, and absent DNA this call remains unverified. Germline CDR1 SNHLY, CDR2 FYNNEI. There are 14 residues in the CDR3. CDR3 protein: CASSEARNTGELFF. Drawing the rest from reference TRBV2 and TRBJ2-2, the complete variable domain is EPEVTQTPSHQVTQMGQEVILRCVPISNHLYFYWYRQILGQKVEFLVSFYNNEISEKSEIFDDQFSVERPDGSNFTLKIRSTKLEDSAMYFCASSEARNTGELFFGEGSRLTVL.

The chain uses TRBV2 and TRBJ1-4. The V gene's germline CDR1 is SNHLY and CDR2 FYNNEI. This CDR3 is 11 amino acids long. The CDR3 reads CASIRVEKLFF.

This sequence joins TRBV24-1 and TRBJ2-1; the TRBD2 assignment by TCRdb is unverifiable without DNA. The CDR3 is 19 amino acids. The germline gives CDR1 KGHDR, CDR2 SFDVKD. This CDR3 reads CATSDLASGTSSSYNEQFF.

The chain couples TRBV10-3 to TRBJ2-1; the D call from TCRdb, TRBD2, cannot be confirmed without DNA. Germline V gene data show CDR1 as ENHRY and CDR2 as SYGVKD. The CDR3 length is 15 residues. CDR3: CAISDGSVGHNEQFF.

This chain joins TRBV6-6 and TRBJ2-3; the TCRdb call, TRBD2, lacks DNA for checking. CDR3 size: 14 residues. Germline loops: CDR1 MNHNY, CDR2 SVGAGI (reference sequence). The CDR3 region is CASSLAGDTDTQYF.

This chain links TRBV24-1 with TRBJ2-2; TCRdb calls TRBD2, which cannot be checked without DNA. Germline V gives CDR1 KGHDR, CDR2 SFDVKD. This CDR3 is 16 amino acids long. This CDR3 reads CATSDWRGRNTGELFF.

The CDR3 here is CATSRRPWTGTYDEQFF. The chain is built from TRBV15 and TRBJ2-1; TCRdb lists TRBD2, though no DNA is available to test this call. CDR1 LNHNV and CDR2 YYDKDF come from the germline V gene (reference sequence). CDR3 length: 17 amino acids. Supplemented by reference TRBV15 and TRBJ2-1, the full variable domain reads DAMVIQNPRYQVTQFGKPVTLSCSQTLNHNVMYWYQQKSSQAPKLLFHYYDKDFNNEADTPDNFQSRRPNTSFCFLDIRSPGLGDTAMYLCATSRRPWTGTYDEQFFGPGTRLTVL.

The chain employs TRBV24-1 and TRBJ1-2. CDR1 is KGHDR, CDR2 SFDVKD, per germline. The CDR3 covers 16 residues. This CDR3 is CATSESLPGTTYGYTF.

This chain joins TRBV28 and TRBJ2-3; the TRBD2 assignment by TCRdb is unverifiable without DNA. Germline V gene sequence: CDR1 MDHEN, CDR2 SYDVKM. The CDR3 sequence is 16 residues long. The CDR3 region is CASSLREGYGTDTQYF.

The chain employs TRBV6-9 and TRBJ1-1. The CDR3 spans 18 residues. Germline CDR1 is MNHGY and CDR2 is SVAAGI. CDR3: CASSPPQGKWRRDTEAFF.

The V and J genes are TRBV6-6 and TRBJ2-1; TCRdb outputs TRBD2, but without DNA this stays unchecked. The germline V gene encodes CDR1 MNHNY and CDR2 SVGAGI (reference sequence). The CDR3 is made up of 16 amino acids. The CDR3 sequence is CASSYSLANSYNEQFF.

J is TRBJ1-1 and V is TRBV19. Germline CDR1 reads LNHDA; CDR2 reads SQIVND (reference sequence). This CDR3 spans 14 amino acids. The chain's CDR3 is CATKWGRMNTEAFF. Full variable domain (remainder filled in from reference TRBV19 and TRBJ1-1): DGGITQSPKYLFRKEGQNVTLSCEQNLNHDAMYWYRQDPGQGLRLIYYSQIVNDFQKGDIAEGYSVSREKKESFPLTVTSAQKNPTAFYLCATKWGRMNTEAFFGQGTRLTVV.

The J gene is TRBJ2-3, the V gene TRBV4-2; TCRdb lists TRBD2, though no DNA is available to test this call. The CDR3 totals 16 residues. From germline, CDR1 is LGHNA and CDR2 YNFKEQ. This CDR3 is CASSPDLSPGVLTQYF.